This is a list of T cell receptor beta chains from one sample in a study of blood T cell repertoires in COVID-19. Sequencing used immunoSEQ multiplex PCR; TCRdb keeps in-frame clones, though not all of them. Among approximately 150,000 clones listed, 89% were seen once. The sequencing input was peripheral blood. These receptors came from a human donor in a cohort sampled during active COVID-19. CDR3s include the opening cysteine and the closing phenylalanine or tryptophan. The D gene is left open where the match is weak.

TRBD1,TRBV5-5,CASSLGGTGQYNEQFF
.,TRBV18,CASSRERNQPQHF
.,TRBV9,CARSAGEGGEGGYTF
TRBD2,TRBV7-9,CASSFLAGGAEQFF
.,TRBV6-6,CASSSGNEQFF
.,TRBV5-6,CASSFSGTYEQYF
.,TRBV9,CASGVQGSNTDTQYF
.,TRBV29-1,CSVGQGTNQPQHF
TRBD1,TRBV20-1,CSASATGAFGQPQHF
.,TRBV7-6,CASRMSGHSGNTIYF
TRBD1,TRBV12-5,CASGSSTGASGTLHF
.,TRBV7-2,CASSSGGGDSYSGYTF
TRBD2,TRBV10-1,CASSDTGGVTDTQYF
.,TRBV11-2,CASSPPLSPHEQFF
.,TRBV5-1,CASSSLGGVGTEAFF
.,TRBV5-1,CASSLAAVNTEAFF
.,TRBV7-9,CASSFLQTAGGNTIYF
.,TRBV27,CASSFRDNEKLFF
.,TRBV7-2,CASSSARSYEQYF
.,TRBV6-5,CASSYSGSNQPQHF
.,TRBV6-5,CASSYSAGNTEAFF
.,TRBV2,CASSEERGGHYGYTF
.,TRBV28,CASFTHGVYSPLHF
TRBD1,TRBV5-1,CASSPRDRPYEQYF
.,TRBV3-1/TRBV3-2,CASSQDLVSGNTIYF
.,TRBV14,CASSQESGLGNSPLHF
TRBD1,TRBV3-1/TRBV3-2,CASSSEGAGGYTF
.,TRBV19,CASSSPAGDYGYTF
.,TRBV6-5,CASSNRRQETQYF
TRBD1,TRBV24-1,CATSDPGTGGNEQFF
.,TRBV4-1,CASSQAGGNTGELFF
.,TRBV10-2,CASSLGVSSYNEQFF
.,TRBV6-2/TRBV6-3,CASSFAGNSYNEQFF